This entry concerns a single TCR beta chain. This sample stems from a study of blood T cell repertoires in COVID-19. This CDR3 contains 13 residues. Germline CDR1 is SGDLS and CDR2 is YYNGEE. V was trimmed by 3 bases and J by 6 bases, leaving 11 bases between them. The repertoire was sequenced with immunoSEQ multiplex PCR; TCRdb's copy has only in-frame clones and lacks some. Of approximately 470,000 clones listed, roughly nine tenths are singletons. The V gene is TRBV9, the J gene TRBJ2-3, with a weak D call TRBD2 (5 bases). The receptor was derived from a woman aged 18-35 years who had recovered from COVID-19. Sequencing was done on a sample of PBMCs or T cells enriched from blood (not recorded which). CDR3 protein: CASSAGLKDTQYF. CDR3 bases: TGTGCCAGCAGCGCGGGATTGAAGGATACGCAGTATTTT.